These 24 T cell receptor beta chains came from one sample sequenced in a study of cytomegalovirus exposure and HLA in healthy donors. Sequenced by immunoSEQ multiplex PCR; TCRdb stores in-frame clones only, minus some. The sample carries fewer than 75,000 clones, about 95% recorded once. Input material: PBMCs. Receptors were obtained from a woman aged 18-29 years in good health and CMV-seropositive.

The genes are TRBV6-5 and TRBJ2-3, with 11 bases aligning to TRBD2. The V gene's germline CDR1 is MNHEY and CDR2 SVGAGI. Trimming cost V 6 bases and J 2 bases; bases outside gene matches: 4. The CDR3 is 15 amino acids. The CDR3, as DNA: TGTGCCAGCAGGCCACTAGCGGGGGTCACAGATACGCAGTATTTT. Translation gives CASRPLAGVTDTQYF.

The J gene is TRBJ1-5, the V gene TRBV6-1, with unresolved D. The CDR3 extends over 14 amino acids. CDR1 is MNHNS, CDR2 SASEGT, per germline. V lost 9 bases and J lost 3, with 15 bases in between. CDR3 sequence reads: CASKYGESNQPQHF. The CDR3 DNA reads TGTGCCAGTAAATACGGGGAGTCCAATCAGCCCCAGCATTTT.

The CDR3: CASSTTGFYEQYF. The CDR3 nucleotides are TGTGCCAGTAGTACCACAGGGTTCTACGAGCAGTACTTC. The chain is built from TRBV19 and TRBJ2-7; weak D call: TRBD1 (6 bases). Per germline, CDR1 LNHDA and CDR2 SQIVND (reference sequence). The CDR3 covers 13 residues. The ends were cut back, 4 bases at V and 3 bases at J, with 10 bases in the middle.

This clone was observed a single time. The chain joins TRBV4-1 to TRBJ1-5; 8 nucleotides match TRBD1. Germline V gene lookup returns CDR1 MGHRA and CDR2 YSYEKL. The length of the CDR3 is 14 residues. Trimming at V came to 2 bases and at J to 7 bases, leaving 4 bases not matched to a gene. CDR3 DNA sequence: TGCGCCAGCAGCCAATCAGGGGGCGACCAGCCCCAGCATTTT. Its translation is CASSQSGGDQPQHF.

V gene TRBV7-2 combines with J gene TRBJ1-1; tentatively, D is TRBD1 (5 bases). Germline V gives CDR1 SGHTA, CDR2 FQGNSA. V lost 2 bases to trimming and J lost 7 bases, with 11 bases between them. The CDR3 sequence is 13 residues long. The CDR3, as DNA: TGTGCCAGCAGCTTATCAGGGTCGAATGAAGCTTTCTTT. Amino acids: CASSLSGSNEAFF.

V is TRBV7-9 and J is TRBJ2-2; TRBD1 matches at 7 bases. Germline CDR1 is SEHNR and CDR2 is FQNEAQ (reference sequence). This CDR3 has 16 residues. With 1 base clipped from V and 3 bases from J, the junction kept 5 bases outside the gene matches. The CDR3 reads CASSLVGQDYTGELFF. The DNA of the CDR3 is TGTGCCAGCAGCTTAGTAGGACAGGATTACACCGGGGAGCTGTTTTTT. Full variable domain (outside the CDR3, taken from reference TRBV7-9 and TRBJ2-2): DTGVSQNPRHKITKRGQNVTFRCDPISEHNRLYWYRQTLGQGPEFLTYFQNEAQLEKSRLLSDRFSAERPKGSFSTLEIQRTEQGDSAMYLCASSLVGQDYTGELFFGEGSRLTVL.

This chain's CDR3 is CASSEAPSGSYNEQFF. CDR3 DNA sequence: TGTGCCAGCAGTGAAGCGCCTAGCGGGAGCTACAATGAGCAGTTCTTC. The rearrangement uses TRBV2 and TRBJ2-1, with 10 bases lining up with TRBD2. Germline trimming cut 0 bases from V and 3 bases from J; bases unmatched to any gene: 2. Germline V gives CDR1 SNHLY, CDR2 FYNNEI. The length of the CDR3 is 16 residues.

V gene TRBV9 combines with J gene TRBJ1-2; D uncertain. The germline V gene encodes CDR1 SGDLS and CDR2 YYNGEE. V was cut by 3 bases and J by 3 bases, with 12 bases left in between. The CDR3 spans 14 residues. CDR3 bases: TGTGCCAGCAGCGCCGGGGTCGGGGACTATGGCTACACCTTC. The encoded protein is CASSAGVGDYGYTF.

The chain employs TRBV30 and TRBJ2-1; 12 nucleotides agree with TRBD2. The CDR3 runs 15 residues. Germline V gene data show CDR1 as GTSNPN and CDR2 as SVGIG (reference sequence). With V trimmed by 4 bases and J by 6 bases, 7 bases remained unmatched. The CDR3 DNA is TGTGCCTGGAATTTACTAGCGGGAGGCCCCAATGAGCAGTTCTTC. The encoded protein is CAWNLLAGGPNEQFF.

The chain couples TRBV4-3 to TRBJ1-6, with a possible D match to TRBD1 (5 bases). V lost 1 base and J lost 5, with 15 bases in between. The CDR3 consists of 17 residues. The V gene's germline CDR1 is LGHNA and CDR2 YSLEER. The CDR3 sequence: CASSQVPGSEDNSPLHF. The CDR3 DNA sequence: TGCGCCAGCAGCCAAGTTCCAGGGTCCGAAGATAATTCACCCCTCCACTTT.

The chain carries TRBV7-9 and TRBJ2-2; D gene ambiguous. The CDR3 length is 15 residues. Looked up from germline, CDR1 is SEHNR and CDR2 is FQNEAQ (reference sequence). The V end was cut by 10 bases, the J end by 1 base, with 16 bases between. The CDR3 loop is CATTVGILNTGELFF. The CDR3 region has the DNA TGTGCCACCACCGTGGGCATATTGAACACCGGGGAGCTGTTTTTT. Full variable domain (remainder filled in from reference TRBV7-9 and TRBJ2-2): DTGVSQNPRHKITKRGQNVTFRCDPISEHNRLYWYRQTLGQGPEFLTYFQNEAQLEKSRLLSDRFSAERPKGSFSTLEIQRTEQGDSAMYLCATTVGILNTGELFFGEGSRLTVL.

This chain joins TRBV7-2 and TRBJ1-2, with 9 bases identical to TRBD1. V was pared by 5 bases and J by 5 bases, with 9 bases of the junction left unmatched. The CDR3 has 15 residues. Germline loops: CDR1 SGHTA, CDR2 FQGNSA. CDR3 in DNA: TGTGCCAGCAGCCCCAGCACCGGGACAGGGTATGGCTACACCTTC. It specifies CASSPSTGTGYGYTF.

CDR3 region: CASSPPTGNNYEQYF. In DNA form, the CDR3 reads TGTGCCAGCAGCCCACCGACAGGGAACAACTACGAGCAGTACTTC. The chain couples TRBV5-4 to TRBJ2-7; 7 nucleotides match TRBD1. CDR1 SGHNT and CDR2 YYREEE come from the germline V gene (reference sequence). The V and J ends lost 4 bases and 3 bases, in that order; junction bases with no gene match: 10. The CDR3 totals 15 residues.

The genes are TRBV18 and TRBJ2-7; 7 bases are shared with TRBD2. CDR1 and CDR2 from the germline V gene are KGHSH and LQKENI. CDR3 length: 17 amino acids. Losses at the gene ends were 3 bases for V and 1 base for J; bases not matched to a gene: 12. For the CDR3, the DNA is TGTGCCAGCTCACCCGGCGGGGCTAGCGGCGTATCCTACGAGCAGTACTTC. It encodes CASSPGGASGVSYEQYF.

The rearrangement uses TRBV6-4 and TRBJ1-6; D not resolved. Germline V gene data show CDR1 as MRHNA and CDR2 as SNTAGT. With 2 bases removed from V and 0 bases from J, the gap between germline ends came to 14 bases. This CDR3 contains 18 residues. In nucleotides, the CDR3 is TGTGCCAGCAGTGACAGCTCCTCCTCTAGCTCCTATAATTCACCCCTCCACTTT. It encodes CASSDSSSSSSYNSPLHF.

Written as DNA, the CDR3 is TGTGCCACTTTTTCGGGGTTTGCAACTAATGAAAAACTGTTTTTT. Translated, it gives CATFSGFATNEKLFF. The J gene is TRBJ1-4, the V gene TRBV10-3; no firm D call. Per the germline V gene, CDR1 is ENHRY and CDR2 is SYGVKD. The CDR3 runs 15 residues. The V gene lost 10 bases and the J gene lost 0 bases, with 15 bases spanning the gap.

About this clone: The junction departs from the called germline gene at one end, perhaps through a read error. The chain joins TRBV28 to TRBJ2-3, with TRBD2 as a possible D gene (6 bases). Germline V CDR1 and CDR2: MDHEN, SYDVKM. The length of the CDR3 is 16 residues. CDR3 coding DNA: TGTGCCAGCAGTTCTCCCGGGAGTGACCCCACAAATACGCAGTATTTT. Encoded protein: CASSSPGSDPTNTQYF.

This sequence joins TRBV5-1 and TRBJ2-5, with 9 bases lining up with TRBD2. Matching the DNA end better, TRBJ2-7 makes the J call doubtful. Germline CDR1 reads SGHRS; CDR2 reads YFSETQ. The CDR3 runs to 14 residues. The chain's CDR3 is CASSLGAGGREQYF. The CDR3 region has the DNA TGCGCCAGCAGCTTGGGAGCGGGAGGTCGCGAGCAGTACTTC.

This clone was counted once. The chain recombines TRBV30 with TRBJ2-1; 13 bases agree with TRBD2. V was pared by 5 bases and J by 4 bases, with 2 bases of the junction left unmatched. This CDR3 contains 14 residues. Germline CDR1 GTSNPN, CDR2 SVGIG (reference sequence). The DNA for the CDR3 is TGTGCCTGGGAACTAGCGGGAGGGTACAATGAGCAGTTCTTC. Protein: CAWELAGGYNEQFF.

The chain uses TRBV4-2 and TRBJ1-1; 9 bases fit TRBD1. In germline, CDR1 is LGHNA, CDR2 YNFKEQ. CDR3 length: 15 amino acids. Trimming took 6 bases from V and 1 from J; bases not matched to a gene: 6. In nucleotides, the CDR3 is TGTGCCAGCAGTGATCTGGGACAGGGGAACACTGAAGCTTTCTTT. As protein: CASSDLGQGNTEAFF.

The rearrangement links TRBV5-5 to TRBJ2-2; no clear D gene. Trimming stripped 0 bases from V and 1 base from J, with 4 bases between. The CDR3 length is 14 residues. Germline V gives CDR1 SGHKS, CDR2 YYEKEE (reference sequence). CDR3 DNA sequence: TGTGCCAGCAGCTTGGACTTGAACACCGGGGAGCTGTTTTTT. Its translation is CASSLDLNTGELFF.

The rearrangement links TRBV7-2 to TRBJ1-5, with TRBD1 matching over 9 bases. Germline V gives CDR1 SGHTA, CDR2 FQGNSA. This CDR3 comprises 15 residues. V lost 5 bases to trimming and J lost 1 base; unmatched junction nucleotides: 3. The CDR3 bases are TGTGCCAGCAGCCGACAGGGGGTGAGCAATCAGCCCCAGCATTTT. This translates into CASSRQGVSNQPQHF.

V usage is TRBV7-9 and J usage is TRBJ2-3; 11 bases agree with TRBD2. This CDR3 spans 16 amino acids. With V trimmed by 5 bases and J by 4 bases, 8 bases remained unmatched. Germline V gives CDR1 SEHNR, CDR2 FQNEAQ (reference sequence). The CDR3 bases are TGTGCCAGCAGCCCGAGGACTAGCGGGCCGGCAGATACGCAGTATTTT. This sequence encodes CASSPRTSGPADTQYF.

This rearrangement joins TRBV18 to TRBJ1-1; perhaps TRBD1 as D (6 bases). Trimming left V 3 bases short and J 3 bases short, with 17 bases between. CDR1 and CDR2 (germline): KGHSH, LQKENI. This CDR3 contains 16 residues. CDR3 protein: CASSPYQGFLDTEAFF. CDR3 coding DNA: TGTGCCAGCTCACCTTATCAGGGGTTCCTGGACACTGAAGCTTTCTTT.